A selection of T cell receptor beta chains follows, all from one sample in a study of cytomegalovirus exposure and HLA in healthy donors. TCRdb's table, derived via immunoSEQ multiplex PCR, lists solely in-frame clones and lacks some. The sample comprises about 66,000 clones, more than 90% of which are singletons, and around 0.83% rests with the top ten. Sequenced material: PBMCs. Receptor source: a young man in good health and CMV-seronegative. Both conserved end residues are part of each CDR3. A D gene is named only where the DNA matches it firmly. Size is omitted from some rows. Given values are once, few, many or a class for expanded clones.

TRBV10-2	NA	once	TRBJ2-3	TGCGCCAGCGTTCTTGGAGGGCCGAGCACAGATACGCAGTATTTT	CASVLGGPSTDTQYF
TRBV28	NA	NA	TRBJ1-2	TGTGCCAGCCTCGCAGGTCTCAATGGCTACACCTTC	CASLAGLNGYTF
TRBV5-5	TRBD1	NA	TRBJ1-5	TGTGCCAGCAGCTTTGGACAGGGGAATCAGCCCCAGCATTTT	CASSFGQGNQPQHF
TRBV10-3	TRBD2	NA	TRBJ2-1	TGTGCCATCAGTGCGAACTCAAAGGGACTATTCGATGAGCAGTTCTTC	CAISANSKGLFDEQFF
TRBV7-2	NA	NA	TRBJ2-2	TGTGCCAGCAGCCCCCCCCGAGGTTCTGGCGGGGAGCTGTTTTTT	CASSPPRGSGGELFF
TRBV5-1	NA	NA	TRBJ2-2	TGCGCCAGCAGCTTTTCCAGGGACACCGGGGAGCTGTTTTTT	CASSFSRDTGELFF
TRBV11-3	NA	NA	TRBJ2-2	TGTGCCAGCAGCTTAGACTACACCGGGGAGCTGTTTTTT	CASSLDYTGELFF
TRBV7-8	TRBD1	NA	TRBJ1-1	TGTGCCAGCAGCGCCGGCCGACAGGGCATGAACACTGAAGCTTTCTTT	CASSAGRQGMNTEAFF
TRBV7-2	TRBD1	NA	TRBJ1-2	TGTGCCAGCAGCTTCCACACGACAGGGAATGGCTACACCTTC	CASSFHTTGNGYTF
TRBV5-1	NA	NA	TRBJ2-7	TGCGCCAGCAGCCCCTATGGGGCTAACAAGGCCTCACCCTACGAGCAGTACTTC	CASSPYGANKASPYEQYF
TRBV9	NA	NA	TRBJ2-1	TGTGCCAGCAGCGGCGGGGTTTACAATGAGCAGTTCTTC	CASSGGVYNEQFF
TRBV27	NA	NA	TRBJ2-3	TGTGCCAGCAGGTCTACAGCAGATACGCAGTATTTT	CASRSTADTQYF
TRBV6-5	NA	NA	TRBJ1-2	TGTGCCAGCAAACCGTCCTTATGGGCGGGGAACACCTTC	CASKPSLWAGNTF
TRBV5-1	NA	NA	TRBJ2-1	TGCGCCAGCAGCTCAGTTACTAGCCCGTACAATGAGCAGTTCTTC	CASSSVTSPYNEQFF
TRBV5-1	NA	NA	TRBJ2-7	TGCGCCAGCAGATTGGAAGAGCCCTACGAGCAGTACTTC	CASRLEEPYEQYF
TRBV27	NA	NA	TRBJ1-5	TGTGCCAGCAGTTTATCCGCCAGGGCCAGCAATCAGCCCCAGCATTTT	CASSLSARASNQPQHF